The TCR beta chain under discussion was sequenced for a study of beta chain features in type 1 diabetes. Study results and caveats: Patients with type 1 diabetes showed fewer VDJ junction insertions and more deletions. HLA influence on TCRB rearrangement stayed unresolved here.

By way of CD45RO/CCR7/CD25/CD127/CD95/CD27, the CD4+ regulatory, stem cell-like memory, central memory and naive cells were sorted. All sorted populations exceeded 95% purity. Since all of the isolated RNA was reverse transcribed, expressed TCRB transcripts were what got sequenced. TCRdb keeps only in-frame clones here, not all; method: immunoSEQ multiplex PCR. Here the sample spans about 160,000 clones, about 9.1% being singletons. Concerning this clone itself: Its specificity is unknown.

Trimming took off 2 bases at V and 2 bases at J, with 9 bases between the two ends. This CDR3 has 13 residues. CDR1 GTSNPN and CDR2 SVGIG come from the germline V gene (reference sequence). Sequenced input: central memory CD4+ T cells from blood. The chain uses TRBV30 and TRBJ2-5; D possibly corresponds to TRBD1 (5 bases). The sequence was collected from a woman under 30 in good health. Here the CDR3 reads CAWSKQAQETQYF. CDR3 nucleotides: TGTGCCTGGAGTAAACAGGCACAAGAGACCCAGTACTTC.